Listed here are 24 T cell receptor beta chains from one sample, sequenced in a study of T cell repertoires in cytomegalovirus infection. TCRdb redid the calling of the reads with MiXCR, one entry per CDR3 protein. The sample includes approximately 500,000 distinct CDR3 sequences, 15% to 20% seen only once; the top ten take about 24%. The sequenced sample consisted of CD8+ T cells from PBMCs. The source is a human donor in good health (CMV status not recorded). Some clones in this sample may be carry-over from other donors' samples.

The chain is built from TRBV15 and TRBJ1-1; D might be TRBD1 (6 bases). Germline-derived CDR1 and CDR2 are LNHNV and YYDKDF (reference sequence). V dropped 11 bases and J dropped 4 bases, with 20 bases sitting between them. There are 14 residues in the CDR3. The CDR3 sequence is CASKQGPESTEAFF. In DNA form, the CDR3 reads TGTGCCTCCAAACAGGGACCAGAGAGCACTGAAGCTTTCTTT.

This clonotype was detected a few times. The rearrangement links TRBV6-1 to TRBJ2-7; 8 positions match TRBD1. J was trimmed by 2 bases and V by 1 base; bases with no gene match: 1. Per germline, CDR1 MNHNS and CDR2 SASEGT. The CDR3 has 14 residues. The CDR3, as DNA: TGTGCCAGCAGTGAAGAACAGGGGGCCTACGAGCAGTACTTC. It specifies CASSEEQGAYEQYF.

This clonotype has ten or more counts. The chain is built from TRBV7-8 and TRBJ1-1; D ambiguous. Trimming cost V 0 bases and J 0 bases, with 11 bases left between them. Looked up from germline, CDR1 is SGHVS and CDR2 is FQNEAQ. The CDR3 is 16 residues long. The CDR3 DNA reads TGTGCCAGCAGCTTAGCGATGGAGGGATTGAACACTGAAGCTTTCTTT. Amino acids: CASSLAMEGLNTEAFF.

V usage is TRBV20-1 and J usage is TRBJ2-3; 12 positions match TRBD2. CDR3 length: 15 amino acids. Unmatched junction bases numbered 5, after V lost 5 bases and J lost 2 bases. In germline, CDR1 is DFQATT, CDR2 SNEGSKA (reference sequence). This chain's CDR3 is CSARRLAGVTDTQYF. For the CDR3, the DNA is TGCAGTGCTCGACGACTAGCGGGAGTCACAGATACGCAGTATTTT.

A remark on this clonotype: Here the CDR3 omits its conserved ending phenylalanine or tryptophan, so a read error is the likely source. CDR3 sequence: CATSREGWTGGGQPQHY. The DNA for the CDR3 is TGTGCAACCAGCAGAGAAGGGTGGACAGGGGGCGGGCAGCCCCAGCATTAT. The chain couples TRBV15 to TRBJ1-5, with TRBD1 matching 11 bases. Germline loops: CDR1 LNHNV, CDR2 YYDKDF (reference sequence). This CDR3 contains 17 residues.

The gene calls are TRBV10-3 and TRBJ2-3; 8 bases agree with TRBD2. With 0 bases clipped from V and 9 bases from J, the junction kept 11 bases outside the gene matches. CDR3 length: 16 residues. Germline V gene data show CDR1 as ENHRY and CDR2 as SYGVKD. CDR3 in amino acids: CAISESNRAGANTQYF. The CDR3 nucleotides read TGTGCCATCAGTGAGTCTAATCGAGCGGGAGCTAACACGCAGTATTTT.

The table lists this clonotype with many counts. V gene TRBV7-3 combines with J gene TRBJ2-1; weak D call: TRBD2 (6 bases). Looked up from germline, CDR1 is SGHTA and CDR2 is FQGTGA. The CDR3 is made up of 8 amino acids. The CDR3 DNA is TGTGGCGGGGTTGAGCAGTTCTTC. It specifies CGGVEQFF.

The V gene is TRBV27, the J gene TRBJ2-3, with 7 nucleotides matching TRBD1. Trimming took 4 bases from V and 11 from J; bases not matched to a gene: 6. Germline values: CDR1 MNHEY, CDR2 SMNVEV (reference sequence). The CDR3 loop spans 12 amino acids. The CDR3 region is CASSSTGEGQYF. CDR3 sequence (DNA): TGTGCCAGCAGTTCCACAGGGGAAGGGCAGTATTTT.

CDR3 nucleotides: TGTGCCAGCAGCTTAGGTACGGCCGCCTCTGGGCAACAGCCCCAGCATTTT. Its protein product is CASSLGTAASGQQPQHF. The V and J genes are TRBV11-2 and TRBJ1-5; no clear D. The germline V gene has CDR1 SGHAT and CDR2 FQNNGV. Trimming removed 1 base from V and 7 bases from J, with 20 bases in between. CDR3 length: 17 residues.

The V gene is TRBV14, the J gene TRBJ1-1; D gene unclear. CDR1 is SGHDN and CDR2 is FVKESK in the germline V gene. Trimming stripped 4 bases from V and 11 bases from J, with 29 bases between. This CDR3 is built from 17 residues. CDR3 sequence reads: CASSPARPLSPVLEAFF. The CDR3 bases are TGTGCCAGCAGCCCCGCAAGGCCCTTGTCCCCGGTCCTAGAGGCTTTCTTT.

There are many counts of this clonotype. The gene calls are TRBV20-1 and TRBJ1-2; TRBD1 is a possible D gene (6 bases). Germline lookup yields CDR1 DFQATT and CDR2 SNEGSKA (reference sequence). The CDR3 contains 15 residues. With 6 bases removed from V and 0 bases from J, the gap between germline ends came to 17 bases. The CDR3 spells CSAPPGAVANYGYTF. In nucleotides, the CDR3 is TGCAGTGCCCCACCGGGGGCTGTAGCTAACTATGGCTACACCTTC.

The V gene is TRBV20-1, the J gene TRBJ2-7, with D perhaps given as TRBD1 or TRBD2 (5 bases each). CDR1 is DFQATT and CDR2 is SNEGSKA in the germline V gene (reference sequence). This CDR3 contains 16 residues. Trimming removed 5 bases at V and 6 bases at J, with 26 bases between. The CDR3 bases are TGCAGTGCTTCACCTAGCCGGTCATTGACAGTACGCGAGCAGTACTTC. Protein product: CSASPSRSLTVREQYF.

Note on this clonotype: A much larger clonotype is one base distant, so this may be a read error. This is likely a read error, given that the CDR3 carries no conserved phenylalanine or tryptophan at its end. The chain joins TRBV11-2 to TRBJ2-7, with TRBD1 as a possible D gene (5 bases). Germline CDR1 reads SGHAT; CDR2 reads FQNNGV. Trimming pared 7 bases from V and 0 bases from J, leaving 10 bases between. The CDR3 is 13 residues long. This CDR3 is CASTGPSSYEQYL. The DNA of the CDR3 is TGTGCCAGCACAGGGCCGAGCTCCTACGAGCAGTACTTA.

This clonotype has just a few counts. The rearrangement uses TRBV6-5 and TRBJ2-1; 10 bases align to TRBD2. The CDR3 has 19 amino acids. J gave up 4 bases and V 6 bases, and 18 bases lay outside the gene matches. Germline loops: CDR1 MNHEY, CDR2 SVGAGI. DNA of the CDR3: TGTGCCAGCAGGAGCTTTGCGAGGACTAGCGGAGCTGGGTACAATGAGCAGTTCTTC. This sequence encodes CASRSFARTSGAGYNEQFF.

This clonotype was counted many times. This chain connects TRBV11-2 to TRBJ2-2; 8 nucleotides align to TRBD1. Germline lookup yields CDR1 SGHAT and CDR2 FQNNGV. The CDR3 consists of 16 residues. Trimming cost V 2 bases and J 0 bases; bases outside gene matches: 2. DNA for the CDR3: TGTGCCAGCAGCTTATGGACAGGGACGAACACCGGGGAGCTGTTTTTT. Translation: CASSLWTGTNTGELFF.

CDR3 nucleotides: TGTGCCAGCAGTCTCAGGGGACAGGTCTGGACTGAAGCTTTCTTT. Translating it yields CASSLRGQVWTEAFF. J is TRBJ1-1 and V is TRBV28; 8 bases are shared with TRBD1. This CDR3 region has 15 residues. Unmatched junction bases numbered 10, after V lost 5 bases and J lost 5 bases. Germline V lookup: CDR1 MDHEN, CDR2 SYDVKM.

This clonotype was seen only a few times. J is TRBJ1-1 and V is TRBV10-3; D is undetermined. This CDR3 comprises 14 residues. Germline lookup yields CDR1 ENHRY and CDR2 SYGVKD. The V and J ends lost 0 bases and 4 bases respectively, with 9 bases between them. CDR3 sequence (DNA): TGTGCCATCAGTGAGTCAGGAGGAGGCACTGAAGCTTTCTTT. Amino acid sequence: CAISESGGGTEAFF.

This clonotype was counted only a few times. The CDR3 is CSVEESYTQYF. The DNA of the CDR3 is TGCAGCGTTGAAGAGTCTTATACGCAGTATTTT. This chain joins TRBV29-1 and TRBJ2-3; D gene uncertain. Germline lookup yields CDR1 SQVTM and CDR2 ANQGSEA. The CDR3 covers 11 residues. The germline V and J ends were trimmed by 0 bases and 7 bases, with 5 bases remaining between them.

The chain has TRBV5-6 and TRBJ1-1; no firm D call. Germline V gene data show CDR1 as SGHDT and CDR2 as YYEEEE. This CDR3 comprises 14 residues. Trimming took 3 bases from V and 3 from J, leaving 12 bases between them. The CDR3 protein is CASSSLSGDTEAFF. In DNA, the CDR3 is TGTGCCAGCAGCTCCCTCAGTGGGGACACTGAAGCTTTCTTT.

The rearrangement links TRBV6-1 to TRBJ2-7; TRBD1 agrees at 9 bases. The CDR3 runs to 13 residues. Germline loops: CDR1 MNHNS, CDR2 SASEGT. The trim removed 6 bases at V and 5 bases at J, leaving 5 bases unmatched. The CDR3 loop is CASRTGGGHEQYF. The DNA for the CDR3 is TGTGCCAGCAGAACAGGGGGCGGACACGAGCAGTACTTC.

The chain is built from TRBV12-3 or TRBV12-4 and TRBJ2-1, with 7 bases that match TRBD1. J was trimmed by 0 bases and V by 6 bases; bases with no gene match: 8. The CDR3 has 16 amino acids. For the CDR3, the DNA is TGTGCCAGCAGGACGACAGGGCCTAGCTCCTACAATGAGCAGTTCTTC. It encodes CASRTTGPSSYNEQFF.

There are a few counts of this clonotype. The chain recombines TRBV24-1 with TRBJ2-3; D is uncertain. Deletions cut 0 bases from V and 4 bases from J, with 10 bases between. This CDR3 is 15 amino acids long. Germline values: CDR1 KGHDR, CDR2 SFDVKD. CDR3 region: CATSDLLGPADTQYF. The DNA of the CDR3 is TGTGCCACCAGTGATTTGCTTGGCCCGGCAGATACGCAGTATTTT.

This clonotype was seen a handful of times. The V call is TRBV18, the J call TRBJ2-1; 7 bases fit TRBD2. CDR1 is KGHSH, CDR2 LQKENI, per germline. The CDR3 extends over 14 amino acids. With 4 bases clipped from V and 3 bases from J, the junction kept 3 bases outside the gene matches. CDR3 amino acids: CASSQRGNYNEQFF. The CDR3 nucleotides are TGTGCCAGCTCACAGCGGGGTAACTACAATGAGCAGTTCTTC.

This clonotype was counted many times. The chain uses TRBV12-3 or TRBV12-4 and TRBJ2-2, with 12 nucleotides matching TRBD2. V dropped 4 bases and J dropped 8; count of bases not matched to a gene: 5. This CDR3 comprises 15 residues. Here the CDR3 reads CASSSSGGASGELFF. CDR3 nucleotides: TGTGCCAGCAGTTCTAGCGGGGGGGCCTCTGGGGAGCTGTTTTTT.